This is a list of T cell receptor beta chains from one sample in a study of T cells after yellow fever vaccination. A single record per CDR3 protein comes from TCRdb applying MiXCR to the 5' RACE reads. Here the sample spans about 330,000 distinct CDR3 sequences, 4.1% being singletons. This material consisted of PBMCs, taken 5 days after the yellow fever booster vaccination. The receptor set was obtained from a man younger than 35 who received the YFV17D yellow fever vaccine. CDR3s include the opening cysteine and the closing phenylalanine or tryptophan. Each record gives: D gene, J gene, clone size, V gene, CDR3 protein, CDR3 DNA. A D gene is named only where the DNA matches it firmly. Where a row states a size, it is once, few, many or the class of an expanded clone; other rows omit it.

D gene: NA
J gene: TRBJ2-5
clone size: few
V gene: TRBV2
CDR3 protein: CASSEAGTQYF
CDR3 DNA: TGTGCCAGCAGTGAGGCTGGGACCCAGTACTTC

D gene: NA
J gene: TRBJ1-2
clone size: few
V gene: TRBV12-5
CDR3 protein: CASGWDSTSYGYTF
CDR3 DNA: TGTGCTAGTGGCTGGGACTCAACGAGCTATGGCTACACCTTC

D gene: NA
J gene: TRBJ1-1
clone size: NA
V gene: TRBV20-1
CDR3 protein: CSVQRGFQAFF
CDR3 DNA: TGCAGTGTTCAACGGGGCTTCCAAGCTTTCTTT

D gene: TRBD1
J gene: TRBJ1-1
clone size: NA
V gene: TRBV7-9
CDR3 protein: CASSPNRGGDEAFF
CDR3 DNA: TGTGCCAGCAGCCCGAACAGGGGAGGAGATGAAGCTTTCTTT

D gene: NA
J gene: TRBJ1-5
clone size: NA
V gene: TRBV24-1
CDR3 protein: CATSDRDLDQPQHF
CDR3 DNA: TGTGCCACCAGTGACAGGGACCTTGATCAGCCCCAGCATTTT

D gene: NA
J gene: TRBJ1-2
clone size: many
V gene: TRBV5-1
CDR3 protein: CASSFNGEHTF
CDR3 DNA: TGCGCCAGCAGTTTCAACGGAGAACACACCTTC

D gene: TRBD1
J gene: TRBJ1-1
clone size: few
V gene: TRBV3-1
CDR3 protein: CASSPILGGQGGSLAAFF
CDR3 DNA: TGTGCCAGCAGCCCCATACTCGGAGGACAGGGGGGTTCCCTTGCAGCTTTCTTT

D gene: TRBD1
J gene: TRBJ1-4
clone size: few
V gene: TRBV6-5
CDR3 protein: CASRPNRDRGEKLFF
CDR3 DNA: TGTGCCAGCAGGCCTAACCGGGACAGGGGTGAAAAACTGTTTTTT

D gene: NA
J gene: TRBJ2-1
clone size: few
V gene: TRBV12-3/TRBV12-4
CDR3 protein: CASRTGLESGEQFF
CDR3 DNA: TGTGCCAGCAGGACGGGGCTGGAATCGGGTGAGCAGTTCTTC

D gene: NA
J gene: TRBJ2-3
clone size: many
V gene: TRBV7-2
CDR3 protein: CASSLFTDTQYF
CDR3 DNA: TGTGCCAGCAGCTTATTTACAGATACGCAGTATTTT

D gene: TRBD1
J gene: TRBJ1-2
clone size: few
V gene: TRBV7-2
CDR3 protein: CASSPATGIGYTF
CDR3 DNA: TGTGCCAGCAGCCCCGCGACAGGGATCGGCTACACCTTC

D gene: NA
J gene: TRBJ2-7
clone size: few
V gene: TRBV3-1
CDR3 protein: CASSQDSLAAYEQYF
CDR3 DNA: TGTGCCAGCAGCCAAGATTCACTAGCTGCTTACGAGCAGTACTTC

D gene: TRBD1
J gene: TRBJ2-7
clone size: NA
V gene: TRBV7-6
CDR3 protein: CASSFSGQGADEQYF
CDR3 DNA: TGTGCCAGCAGCTTTTCGGGACAGGGGGCCGACGAGCAGTACTTC

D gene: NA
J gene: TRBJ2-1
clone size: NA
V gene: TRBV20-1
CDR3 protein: CSARDPTDLWDEQFF
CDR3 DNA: TGCAGTGCTAGAGATCCTACGGACCTTTGGGATGAGCAGTTCTTC

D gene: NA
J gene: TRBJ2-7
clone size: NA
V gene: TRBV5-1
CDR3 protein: CASSLGGGDLPREQYF
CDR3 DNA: TGCGCCAGCAGCTTGGGGGGCGGAGACCTTCCTAGGGAGCAGTACTTC

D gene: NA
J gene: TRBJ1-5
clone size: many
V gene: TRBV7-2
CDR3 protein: CASSLDTDQPQHF
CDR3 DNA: TGTGCCAGCAGCTTAGACACAGATCAGCCCCAGCATTTT

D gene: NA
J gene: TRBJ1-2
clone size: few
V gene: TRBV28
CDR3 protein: CASSGTVGGGSVGYTF
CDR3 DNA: TGTGCCAGCAGTGGGACTGTCGGGGGCGGGTCTGTTGGCTACACCTTC

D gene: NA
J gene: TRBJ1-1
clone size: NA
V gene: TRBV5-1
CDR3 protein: CASSRGQGGLEAFF
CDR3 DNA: TGCGCCAGCAGCCGGGGGCAGGGCGGTCTTGAAGCTTTCTTT

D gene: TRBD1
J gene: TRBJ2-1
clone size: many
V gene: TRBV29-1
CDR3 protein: CSVERDRGFHEQFF
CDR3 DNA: TGCAGCGTTGAGCGGGACAGGGGTTTTCATGAGCAGTTCTTC

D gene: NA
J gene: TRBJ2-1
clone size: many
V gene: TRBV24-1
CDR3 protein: CATSAQGNEQFF
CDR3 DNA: TGTGCCACCAGTGCACAGGGAAATGAGCAGTTCTTC

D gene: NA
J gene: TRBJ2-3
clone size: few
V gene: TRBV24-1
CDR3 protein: CATSDLRGAADTQYF
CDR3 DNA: TGTGCCACCAGTGATTTAAGGGGGGCGGCAGATACGCAGTATTTT

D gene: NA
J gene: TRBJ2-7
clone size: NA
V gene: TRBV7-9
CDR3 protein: CASRATSYEQYF
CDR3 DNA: TGTGCCAGCAGGGCGACCTCCTACGAGCAGTACTTC

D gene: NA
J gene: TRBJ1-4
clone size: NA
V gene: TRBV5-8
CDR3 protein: CASSLGSAGLNEKLFF
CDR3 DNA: TGTGCCAGCAGCCTGGGTTCGGCAGGCTTAAACGAAAAACTGTTTTTT

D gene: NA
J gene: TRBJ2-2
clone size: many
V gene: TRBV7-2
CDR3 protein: CASRWDWANTGELFF
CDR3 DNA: TGTGCCAGCCGGTGGGACTGGGCGAACACCGGGGAGCTGTTTTTT

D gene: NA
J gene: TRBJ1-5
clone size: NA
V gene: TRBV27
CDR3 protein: CASSLLIGNQPQHF
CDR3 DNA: TGTGCCAGCAGTTTATTAATTGGCAATCAGCCCCAGCATTTT

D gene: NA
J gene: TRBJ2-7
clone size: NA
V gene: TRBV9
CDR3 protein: CASSVGGSEQYF
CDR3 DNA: TGTGCCAGCAGCGTAGGTGGAAGCGAGCAGTACTTC

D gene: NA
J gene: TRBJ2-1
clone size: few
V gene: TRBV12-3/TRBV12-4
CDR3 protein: CASSPPGTRYNEQFF
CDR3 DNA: TGTGCCAGCAGTCCCCCAGGGACACGCTACAATGAGCAGTTCTTC

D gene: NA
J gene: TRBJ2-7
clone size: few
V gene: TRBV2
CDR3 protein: CASSVQGTYEQYF
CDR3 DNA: TGTGCCAGCAGTGTCCAGGGGACCTACGAGCAGTACTTC

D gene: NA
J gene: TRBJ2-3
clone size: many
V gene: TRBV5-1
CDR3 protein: CASSLEGVTDTQYF
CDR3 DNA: TGCGCCAGCAGCTTGGAAGGGGTGACAGATACGCAGTATTTT

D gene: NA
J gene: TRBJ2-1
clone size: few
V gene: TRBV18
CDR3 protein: CASSPPQNNEQFF
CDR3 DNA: TGTGCCAGCTCACCACCCCAGAACAATGAGCAGTTCTTC

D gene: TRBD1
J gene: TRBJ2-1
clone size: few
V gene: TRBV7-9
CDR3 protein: CASIRQGPVAYNEQFF
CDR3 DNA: TGTGCCAGCATCCGACAGGGGCCGGTAGCCTACAATGAGCAGTTCTTC

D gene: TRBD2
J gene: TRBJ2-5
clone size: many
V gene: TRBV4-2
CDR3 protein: CASSQGLLTSGGQETQYF
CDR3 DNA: TGTGCCAGCAGCCAAGGTCTTCTAACTAGCGGGGGACAAGAGACCCAGTACTTC

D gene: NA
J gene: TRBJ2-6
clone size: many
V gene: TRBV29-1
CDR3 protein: CSVDPGTNSGANVLTF
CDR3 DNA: TGCAGCGTTGACCCCGGGACCAACTCTGGGGCCAACGTCCTGACTTTC

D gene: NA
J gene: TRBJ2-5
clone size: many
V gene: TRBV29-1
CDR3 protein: CSVEVGGFQETQYF
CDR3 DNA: TGCAGCGTTGAAGTAGGCGGATTTCAAGAGACCCAGTACTTC

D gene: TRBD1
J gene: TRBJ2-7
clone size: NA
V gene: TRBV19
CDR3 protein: CATTGVGREQYF
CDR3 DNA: TGTGCCACGACAGGGGTAGGGCGCGAGCAGTACTTC

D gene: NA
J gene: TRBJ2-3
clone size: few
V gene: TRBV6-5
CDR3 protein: CASSYERYTDTQYF
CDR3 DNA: TGTGCCAGCAGTTACGAGCGGTACACAGATACGCAGTATTTT

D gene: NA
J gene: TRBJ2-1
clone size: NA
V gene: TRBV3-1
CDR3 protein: CASSQGTRVGTNEQFF
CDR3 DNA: TGTGCCAGCAGCCAAGGGACCCGGGTGGGAACAAATGAGCAGTTCTTC

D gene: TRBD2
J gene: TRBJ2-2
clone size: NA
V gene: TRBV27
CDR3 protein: CASSSSGGAIGGELFF
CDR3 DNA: TGTGCCAGCAGTTCTAGCGGGGGGGCTATAGGCGGGGAGCTGTTTTTT

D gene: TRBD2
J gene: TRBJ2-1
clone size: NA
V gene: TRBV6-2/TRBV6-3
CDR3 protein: CASSQISGGLYNEQFF
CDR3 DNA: TGTGCCAGCAGCCAAATTAGCGGGGGGCTCTACAATGAGCAGTTCTTC

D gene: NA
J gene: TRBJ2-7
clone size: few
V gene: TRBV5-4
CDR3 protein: CASSLGSTPEQYF
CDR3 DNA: TGTGCCAGCAGCTTGGGGAGTACCCCCGAGCAGTACTTC

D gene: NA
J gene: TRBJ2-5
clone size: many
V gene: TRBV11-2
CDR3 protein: CASSLRFGGPETQYF
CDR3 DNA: TGTGCCAGCAGCTTGAGGTTCGGGGGTCCCGAGACCCAGTACTTC

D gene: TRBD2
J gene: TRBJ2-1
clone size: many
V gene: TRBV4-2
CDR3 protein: CASSQNRGGASGTVYNEQFF
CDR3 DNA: TGTGCCAGCAGCCAAAATCGGGGAGGGGCAAGCGGGACGGTATACAATGAGCAGTTCTTC